The 18 T cell receptor beta chains listed next were all sequenced from one sample in a study of blood T cell repertoires in COVID-19. The assay was immunoSEQ multiplex PCR, and TCRdb's table has in-frame clones only and misses some. In the table there are about 140,000 clones, roughly 88% of which are singletons. Input material: peripheral blood. The origin of the receptors is a woman in her sixties or seventies with acute or convalescent COVID-19.

J is TRBJ1-4 and V is TRBV9; D gene unclear. Germline lookup yields CDR1 SGDLS and CDR2 YYNGEE. This CDR3 has 14 amino acids. Trimming stripped 0 bases from V and 3 bases from J, with 6 bases between. Here the CDR3 DNA reads TGTGCCAGCAGCGTAGGGGGAGCTAATGAAAAACTGTTTTTT. It specifies CASSVGGANEKLFF.

The chain links TRBV25-1 to TRBJ2-1, with 10 bases that match TRBD2. This CDR3 comprises 15 residues. The V and J ends lost 9 bases and 5 bases, in that order; junction bases with no gene match: 10. From germline, CDR1 is MGHDK and CDR2 SYGVNS. The CDR3 region has the DNA TGTGCCAGTACAAGCGGGGGGGCCCAGGACAATGAGCAGTTCTTC. This encodes CASTSGGAQDNEQFF.

V gene TRBV15 combines with J gene TRBJ2-1; 9 bases align to TRBD2. Per the germline V gene, CDR1 is LNHNV and CDR2 is YYDKDF (reference sequence). This CDR3 region has 13 residues. V was clipped by 5 bases and J by 15 bases; unmatched bases: 11. CDR3 sequence (DNA): TGTGCCACCAGCTCTTCAGCCGGGACTAGCTGGTTCTTC. Its translation: CATSSSAGTSWFF.

This clone was detected once. V is TRBV14 and J is TRBJ2-7; 8 bases align to TRBD1. The CDR3 has 16 residues. Germline V gene data show CDR1 as SGHDN and CDR2 as FVKESK. The ends lost 1 base at V and 3 bases at J; junction bases unmatched: 8. The chain's CDR3 is CASSQGGTGSYYEQYF. The CDR3 region has the DNA TGTGCCAGCAGCCAAGGGGGGACAGGATCTTACTACGAGCAGTACTTC. The full variable domain, its missing parts supplied by reference TRBV14 and TRBJ2-7, is EAGVTQFPSHSVIEKGQTVTLRCDPISGHDNLYWYRRVMGKEIKFLLHFVKESKQDESGMPNNRFLAERTGGTYSTLKVQPAELEDSGVYFCASSQGGTGSYYEQYFGPGTRLTVT.

This chain joins TRBV7-6 and TRBJ2-1; TRBD2 is a possible D gene (7 bases). CDR3 size: 16 residues. V gave up 2 bases and J gave up 8 bases, with 19 bases separating them. CDR1 is SGHVS, CDR2 FNYEAQ, per germline. The CDR3 coding sequence is TGTGCCAGCAGCTTACCAACACAAAGGGAGGGGGATGAGCAGTTCTTC. This encodes CASSLPTQREGDEQFF.

The J gene is TRBJ2-1, the V gene TRBV3-1 (or the pseudogene TRBV3-2); possible D gene TRBD1, 6 bases. The CDR3 covers 12 residues. Germline V gives CDR1 LGHDT, CDR2 YNNKEL (reference sequence). Trimming removed 3 bases at V and 15 bases at J, with 15 bases between. The CDR3 nucleotides read TGTGCCAGCAGCCACTACAGGGTGTCTGGGTTCTTC. Protein product: CASSHYRVSGFF.

The V call is TRBV4-1, the J call TRBJ1-1, with no clear D. With 6 bases removed from V and 2 bases from J, the gap between germline ends came to 19 bases. The CDR3 has 16 amino acids. Germline CDR1 MGHRA, CDR2 YSYEKL. The CDR3 sequence is CASSVATTTPNTEAFF. The DNA for the CDR3 is TGCGCCAGCAGTGTGGCAACGACTACCCCAAACACTGAAGCTTTCTTT.

The V call is TRBV13, the J call TRBJ1-3; weak D call: TRBD1 (6 bases). The CDR3 spans 15 residues. The germline V gene encodes CDR1 PRHDT and CDR2 FYEKMQ (reference sequence). Trimming left V 1 base short and J 0 bases short, with 7 bases between. CDR3 amino acids: CASSLDRASGNTIYF. CDR3 in DNA: TGTGCCAGCAGCTTAGACAGGGCCTCTGGAAACACCATATATTTT.

The rearrangement uses TRBV11-2 and TRBJ1-5, with 8 bases that match TRBD1. Per the germline V gene, CDR1 is SGHAT and CDR2 is FQNNGV. The CDR3 extends over 15 amino acids. Trimming removed 5 bases from V and 5 bases from J; junction bases left unmatched: 8. The CDR3 DNA reads as TGTGCCAGCAGCAGGACAGGGAGGAACGATCAGCCCCAGCATTTT. Translation: CASSRTGRNDQPQHF.

The rearrangement joins TRBV5-1 to TRBJ1-6; 8 bases map to TRBD1. The germline V gene has CDR1 SGHRS and CDR2 YFSETQ. Germline trimming cut 1 base from V and 7 bases from J; bases unmatched to any gene: 10. This CDR3 has 17 amino acids. The CDR3 spells CASSLMRQGASNSPLHF. CDR3 bases: TGCGCCAGCAGCTTGATGCGGCAGGGGGCTTCGAATTCACCCCTCCACTTT.

The chain combines TRBV7-2 with TRBJ2-2; D gene unclear. The germline V and J ends were trimmed by 2 bases and 6 bases, with 7 bases remaining between them. The germline CDR1 and CDR2 sequences are SGHTA and FQGNSA. The CDR3 covers 13 residues. The CDR3 region has the DNA TGTGCCAGCAGCTTAATCAGCGCCGGGGAGCTGTTTTTT. Translation gives CASSLISAGELFF.

The chain couples TRBV5-1 to TRBJ2-7, with 13 bases that match TRBD2. The germline CDR1 and CDR2 sequences are SGHRS and YFSETQ. Trimming cost V 3 bases and J 4 bases; bases outside gene matches: 4. The CDR3 sequence is 15 residues long. DNA of the CDR3: TGCGCCAGCAGCTCCGGGACTAGCGGGGTTTACGAGCAGTACTTC. Translating gives CASSSGTSGVYEQYF.

V usage is TRBV6-4 and J usage is TRBJ1-1; perhaps TRBD1 as D (5 bases). Germline values: CDR1 MRHNA, CDR2 SNTAGT. This CDR3 is 13 amino acids long. With 6 bases removed from V and 1 base from J, the gap between germline ends came to 9 bases. CDR3 bases: TGTGCCAGCAGCCCAGGGCGGAACACTGAAGCTTTCTTT. Translating gives CASSPGRNTEAFF.

The chain has TRBV27 and TRBJ2-7; no firm D call. V lost 5 bases, J lost 5 bases, and 10 bases lay in between. The CDR3 sequence is 12 residues long. Germline loops: CDR1 MNHEY, CDR2 SMNVEV (reference sequence). The CDR3 loop is CASSDLGNEQYF. CDR3 nucleotide sequence: TGTGCCAGCAGTGATCTAGGTAACGAGCAGTACTTC.

The chain combines TRBV20-1 with TRBJ2-1, with 10 bases matching TRBD2. The CDR3 contains 17 residues. CDR1 is DFQATT and CDR2 is SNEGSKA in the germline V gene (reference sequence). The junction had 14 bases not matched to a gene; V was cut back by 3 bases and J by 6 bases. The CDR3 region has the DNA TGCAGTGCTAGTGCTAGCGGGGGACCTGTGAGCGGCAATGAGCAGTTCTTC. Translation: CSASASGGPVSGNEQFF.

The rearrangement joins TRBV6-5 to TRBJ1-2, with a tentative D call TRBD1 (6 bases). The CDR3 extends over 16 amino acids. Deletions cut 0 bases from V and 7 bases from J, with 18 bases between. The germline gives CDR1 MNHEY, CDR2 SVGAGI. Here the CDR3 reads CASSYSAREGESGYTF. The CDR3 nucleotides read TGTGCCAGCAGTTACTCCGCCAGGGAGGGGGAGAGTGGCTACACCTTC.

This rearrangement joins TRBV19 to TRBJ1-4; 7 bases are shared with TRBD1. The J segment lost 8 bases and the V segment lost 3 bases, leaving 6 bases of the junction unmatched. CDR1 and CDR2 (germline): LNHDA, SQIVND (reference sequence). CDR3 length equals 14 residues. DNA for the CDR3: TGTGCCAGTAGTATCACAGGGGTCGGGGAAAAACTGTTTTTT. Translated, it gives CASSITGVGEKLFF.

V and J are TRBV7-9 and TRBJ1-2, with TRBD1 matching 7 bases. This CDR3 has 14 residues. The V gene's germline CDR1 is SEHNR and CDR2 FQNEAQ (reference sequence). V shed 8 bases, J shed 4 bases, and the junction held 10 bases outside the gene matches. The CDR3 is CASRPGTDGYGYTF. The CDR3 DNA is TGTGCCAGCCGCCCCGGGACAGACGGCTATGGCTACACCTTC.